These T cell receptor beta chains were read from a single sample in a study of regulatory T cells in long-lasting Graves disease. One entry per CDR3 protein results from TCRdb running MiXCR on the multiplex PCR reads. The data show some 250,000 distinct CDR3 sequences, approximately 16% seen once. This specimen consisted of peripheral blood mononuclear cells (PBMCs), obtained at new diagnosis, from a patient treated with antithyroid drugs. The source of these receptors is a female donor with Graves disease. Each CDR3 is given with its conserved first and last residue. Fields, in order: clone size, D gene, V gene, J gene, CDR3 DNA, CDR3 protein. A D gene is named only where the DNA matches it firmly. Part of the rows lack a size; the others show once, few, many or a class for expanded clones.

clone size: .
D gene: TRBD2
V gene: TRBV4-1
J gene: TRBJ2-7
CDR3 DNA: TGCGCCAGCAGCCAAGTAGCGGGCCCATACGAGCAGTACTTC
CDR3 protein: CASSQVAGPYEQYF

clone size: many
D gene: .
V gene: TRBV7-9
J gene: TRBJ2-5
CDR3 DNA: TGTGCCAGCAGCGTCGAACTGGGGACCCAGTACTTC
CDR3 protein: CASSVELGTQYF

clone size: many
D gene: TRBD1
V gene: TRBV5-5
J gene: TRBJ1-2
CDR3 DNA: TGTGCCAGCAGCGCCACCGGGACAGCTTCCTTCTATGGCTACACCTTC
CDR3 protein: CASSATGTASFYGYTF

clone size: many
D gene: TRBD1
V gene: TRBV27
J gene: TRBJ1-6
CDR3 DNA: TGTGCCAGCAGTTTATCTTACAGGGGATCACCCCTCCACTTT
CDR3 protein: CASSLSYRGSPLHF

clone size: many
D gene: TRBD1
V gene: TRBV7-2
J gene: TRBJ1-2
CDR3 DNA: TGTGCCAGCAGCTCAAGAGGACAGGGGGCCCATGGCTACACCTTC
CDR3 protein: CASSSRGQGAHGYTF

clone size: .
D gene: .
V gene: TRBV27
J gene: TRBJ2-5
CDR3 DNA: TGTGCCAGCAGTTTAGGGCAGGGGTACCAAGAGACCCAGTACTTC
CDR3 protein: CASSLGQGYQETQYF

clone size: many
D gene: TRBD2
V gene: TRBV5-1
J gene: TRBJ2-3
CDR3 DNA: TGCGCCAGCAGCCCCCGGCCTAGCGGGAACCAGCAGTATTATACGCAGTATTTT
CDR3 protein: CASSPRPSGNQQYYTQYF

clone size: many
D gene: .
V gene: TRBV5-5
J gene: TRBJ2-1
CDR3 DNA: TGTGCCAGCAGCGGGAGGGCAGGGGCTTACAATGAGCAGTTCTTC
CDR3 protein: CASSGRAGAYNEQFF

clone size: many
D gene: .
V gene: TRBV28
J gene: TRBJ2-7
CDR3 DNA: TGTGCCAGCAGTGAGAAGGGGGGGCTCTACGAGCAGTACTTC
CDR3 protein: CASSEKGGLYEQYF

clone size: many
D gene: TRBD2
V gene: TRBV2
J gene: TRBJ2-1
CDR3 DNA: TGTGCCAGACACCGACTAGCGGGAGATTTGGAGCAGTTCTTC
CDR3 protein: CARHRLAGDLEQFF

clone size: many
D gene: .
V gene: TRBV6-1
J gene: TRBJ2-7
CDR3 DNA: TGTGCCAGCAGTGATATCGAGGCCTACGAGCAGTACTTC
CDR3 protein: CASSDIEAYEQYF

clone size: .
D gene: TRBD2
V gene: TRBV29-1
J gene: TRBJ2-7
CDR3 DNA: TGCAGCGTTGAAGATTTTATTGCAACTAGCGGGAGGGCCGGGTACGAGCAGTACTTC
CDR3 protein: CSVEDFIATSGRAGYEQYF

clone size: many
D gene: TRBD2
V gene: TRBV10-2
J gene: TRBJ2-1
CDR3 DNA: TGCGCCAGCAGAGGGACTAGCGGAAGCTCCTACAATGAGCAGTTCTTC
CDR3 protein: CASRGTSGSSYNEQFF

clone size: many
D gene: .
V gene: TRBV7-2
J gene: TRBJ2-7
CDR3 DNA: TGTGCCAGCAGCATCCTGTTAGGGTTACTCTACGAGCAGTACTTC
CDR3 protein: CASSILLGLLYEQYF

clone size: many
D gene: .
V gene: TRBV12-3/TRBV12-4
J gene: TRBJ2-3
CDR3 DNA: TGTGCCAGCAGTTTAACCCTGGCCGAGGCAGATACGCAGTATTTT
CDR3 protein: CASSLTLAEADTQYF

clone size: few
D gene: .
V gene: TRBV20-1
J gene: TRBJ2-5
CDR3 DNA: TGCAGTGCTAGAATAGCGGTTCGTGAGACCCAGTACTTC
CDR3 protein: CSARIAVRETQYF

clone size: .
D gene: .
V gene: TRBV2
J gene: TRBJ2-2
CDR3 DNA: TGTGCCAGCAGTGAAGGGACAGCTTACACCGGGGAGCTGTTTTTT
CDR3 protein: CASSEGTAYTGELFF

clone size: .
D gene: TRBD1
V gene: TRBV20-1
J gene: TRBJ1-1
CDR3 DNA: TGCAGTGCTAGGCCACCGGGACAGGGTCTTTTTCCCTTCGCTGAAGCTTTCTTT
CDR3 protein: CSARPPGQGLFPFAEAFF

clone size: few
D gene: TRBD1
V gene: TRBV6-1
J gene: TRBJ1-5
CDR3 DNA: TGTGCCAGCAACGAGGGACAGGTGGGTCAGCCCCAGCATTTT
CDR3 protein: CASNEGQVGQPQHF

clone size: many
D gene: .
V gene: TRBV29-1
J gene: TRBJ2-7
CDR3 DNA: TGCAGCGCCCTGGGGCAGGGGACGGGGGAGCAGTACTTC
CDR3 protein: CSALGQGTGEQYF

clone size: many
D gene: .
V gene: TRBV25-1
J gene: TRBJ2-3
CDR3 DNA: TGTGCCAGCAGTGGGGTTGGCGGCGATTCGCACACAGATACGCAGTATTTT
CDR3 protein: CASSGVGGDSHTDTQYF

clone size: many
D gene: .
V gene: TRBV18
J gene: TRBJ2-5
CDR3 DNA: TGTGCCAGCTCAACCGGGACGGGACAAGAGACCCAGTACTTC
CDR3 protein: CASSTGTGQETQYF

clone size: many
D gene: TRBD2
V gene: TRBV12-3/TRBV12-4
J gene: TRBJ2-2
CDR3 DNA: TGTGCCAGCAGCCTGGGAGCGGGAGGTCACACCGGGGAGCTGTTTTTT
CDR3 protein: CASSLGAGGHTGELFF

clone size: .
D gene: .
V gene: TRBV13
J gene: TRBJ2-7
CDR3 DNA: TGTGCCAGCAGCCCAGGGGGGAGCTCCTACGAGCAGTACTTC
CDR3 protein: CASSPGGSSYEQYF

clone size: .
D gene: TRBD2
V gene: TRBV6-4
J gene: TRBJ2-1
CDR3 DNA: TGTGCCAGCAGTGACCTAGCGGGAGGCGGTGAGCAGTTCTTC
CDR3 protein: CASSDLAGGGEQFF

clone size: many
D gene: .
V gene: TRBV10-3
J gene: TRBJ1-5
CDR3 DNA: TGTGCCATCAGTGGAAGCAATCAGCCCCAGCATTTT
CDR3 protein: CAISGSNQPQHF

clone size: .
D gene: .
V gene: TRBV10-3
J gene: TRBJ1-2
CDR3 DNA: TGTGCCATCAGTGAGTTGCGCGATGGCTACACCTTC
CDR3 protein: CAISELRDGYTF

clone size: many
D gene: .
V gene: TRBV27
J gene: TRBJ2-7
CDR3 DNA: TGTGCCAGCAGTTTAAGGGGCGTACCATCCTACGAGCAGTACTTC
CDR3 protein: CASSLRGVPSYEQYF

clone size: many
D gene: .
V gene: TRBV11-2
J gene: TRBJ2-7
CDR3 DNA: TGTGCCAGCAGCACCTTCGCGGGCCGCTACGAGCAGTACTTC
CDR3 protein: CASSTFAGRYEQYF

clone size: many
D gene: TRBD1
V gene: TRBV19
J gene: TRBJ1-1
CDR3 DNA: TGTGCCAGTAGCAGGGACAGGGGGATGAACACTGAAGCTTTCTTT
CDR3 protein: CASSRDRGMNTEAFF

clone size: .
D gene: TRBD1
V gene: TRBV6-2/TRBV6-3
J gene: TRBJ1-1
CDR3 DNA: TGTGCCAGCAGTCACAGACAGGGCTTGAACACTGAAGCTTTCTTT
CDR3 protein: CASSHRQGLNTEAFF

clone size: few
D gene: TRBD1
V gene: TRBV20-1
J gene: TRBJ2-7
CDR3 DNA: TGCAGTGCTAGGAGGGACAGGTTTTTCACCTACGAGCAGTACTTC
CDR3 protein: CSARRDRFFTYEQYF

clone size: many
D gene: .
V gene: TRBV28
J gene: TRBJ1-2
CDR3 DNA: TGTGCCAACAGTTCCGGACAGAACTATGGCTACACCTTC
CDR3 protein: CANSSGQNYGYTF

clone size: many
D gene: .
V gene: TRBV20-1
J gene: TRBJ1-6
CDR3 DNA: TGCAGTGCTAAGGCGAATCGGGTGGGCGCCTATAATTCACCCCTCCACTTT
CDR3 protein: CSAKANRVGAYNSPLHF

clone size: many
D gene: .
V gene: TRBV29-1
J gene: TRBJ1-1
CDR3 DNA: TGCAGCGTTAAACAGCCGAACACTGAAGCTTTCTTT
CDR3 protein: CSVKQPNTEAFF